A selection of T cell receptor beta chains follows, all from one sample in a study of monozygotic twins with inflammatory bowel disease. No DNA is given; TCRdb re-called the 5' RACE reads and lists each CDR3 protein once. The sample data list more than 350,000 distinct CDR3 sequences. The sample taken for sequencing was blood. These receptors all stem from a human donor with ulcerative colitis or Crohn's disease, or a healthy co-twin of an affected twin (not recorded which). CDR3s include the opening cysteine and the closing phenylalanine or tryptophan.

J gene | V gene | CDR3 protein
TRBJ2-1 | TRBV12-3/TRBV12-4 | CASSSGTSGHNEQFF
TRBJ2-1 | TRBV15 | CATSREWGTIYRDNEQFF
TRBJ1-1 | TRBV20-1 | CSASGLGDTEAFF
TRBJ1-1 | TRBV14 | CASKIWGGSTEAFF
TRBJ2-7 | TRBV20-1 | CSAGRGQALSYEQYF
TRBJ2-2 | TRBV3-1 | CASSQTGALVTGELFF
TRBJ2-2 | TRBV30 | CAWSTGTGFVGELFF
TRBJ1-4 | TRBV20-1 | CSARRGDEKLFF
TRBJ1-1 | TRBV10-3 | CAISDRYSNTEAFF
TRBJ1-4 | TRBV6-1 | CASSEAELAAEKLFF
TRBJ2-7 | TRBV5-1 | CASSEGFVDEQYF